A single sample gave rise to the 8 T cell receptor beta chains below, sequenced in a study of T cells after yellow fever vaccination. TCRdb reanalysed the 5' RACE reads using MiXCR and keeps one entry per CDR3 protein. The sample records around 250,000 distinct CDR3 sequences, 6.9% being singletons. Sequenced here: CD4+ T cells sorted from PBMCs, sampled 15 days after the yellow fever booster vaccination. The receptors come from a man younger than 45 who received the YFV17D yellow fever vaccine.

In this sample, this clonotype turned up a few times. The chain carries TRBV12-3 or TRBV12-4 and TRBJ2-3; no clear D gene. V lost 5 bases to trimming and J lost 0 bases, with 9 bases between them. This CDR3 is 14 amino acids long. CDR3: CASSLSVSTDTQYF. CDR3 nucleotides: TGTGCCAGCAGTCTGAGCGTCAGCACAGATACGCAGTATTTT.

This clonotype was recorded at least ten times. The chain links TRBV29-1 to TRBJ2-3; D is uncertain. The CDR3 is 12 amino acids. V was clipped by 4 bases and J by 4 bases, with 9 bases between them. CDR1 is SQVTM and CDR2 is ANQGSEA in the germline V gene. CDR3 sequence: CSVGTRADTQYF. As DNA, the CDR3 is TGCAGCGTTGGTACCCGGGCAGATACGCAGTATTTT.

In its sample, this clonotype was seen many times. The chain combines TRBV5-1 with TRBJ1-4; D gene unclear. The V gene lost 2 bases and the J gene lost 3 bases, with 8 bases spanning the gap. The CDR3 consists of 14 residues. CDR1 is SGHRS and CDR2 is YFSETQ in the germline V gene. The CDR3 region is CASSFSSSNEKLFF. The CDR3 nucleotides read TGCGCCAGCAGCTTCAGCAGTTCTAATGAAAAACTGTTTTTT. The full variable domain, its missing parts supplied by reference TRBV5-1 and TRBJ1-4, is KAGVTQTPRYLIKTRGQQVTLSCSPISGHRSVSWYQQTPGQGLQFLFEYFSETQRNKGNFPGRFSGRQFSNSRSEMNVSTLELGDSALYLCASSFSSSNEKLFFGSGTQLSVL.

V and J are TRBV10-3 and TRBJ2-3, with 7 bases aligning to TRBD1. There are 14 residues in the CDR3. The ends lost 10 bases at V and 1 base at J; junction bases unmatched: 8. Germline V gene sequence: CDR1 ENHRY, CDR2 SYGVKD. The CDR3 region has the DNA TGTGCCACAGCTATCCAGGGGGGCACAGATACGCAGTATTTT. Protein sequence: CATAIQGGTDTQYF.

This chain joins TRBV20-1 and TRBJ1-1, with 7 bases fitting TRBD1. Germline CDR1 DFQATT, CDR2 SNEGSKA (reference sequence). V lost 3 bases, J lost 1 base, and 11 bases stayed unmatched. The CDR3 length is 16 residues. In DNA form, the CDR3 reads TGCAGTGCTAGGATACCCCGACAGGGAGCGAACACTGAAGCTTTCTTT. Residues: CSARIPRQGANTEAFF.

The rearrangement links TRBV11-3 to TRBJ2-1; the D is unclear. Germline CDR1 is SGHNT and CDR2 is YENEEA. V dropped 0 bases and J dropped 6 bases, with 9 bases sitting between them. This CDR3 has 14 residues. The CDR3 bases are TGTGCCAGCAGCTTAGATCCCACCTTCAATGAGCAGTTCTTC. Translated, it gives CASSLDPTFNEQFF.

This clonotype was observed a few times. The chain recombines TRBV3-1 with TRBJ2-1, with a possible D match to TRBD1 (5 bases). V lost 1 base, J lost 9 bases, and 13 bases lay in between. The CDR3 is 14 residues long. Looked up from germline, CDR1 is LGHDT and CDR2 is YNNKEL (reference sequence). CDR3 nucleotide sequence: TGTGCCAGCAGCCAAGGCGCCAGCCAGGGTGAGCAGTTCTTC. Translating it yields CASSQGASQGEQFF.

J is TRBJ1-5 and V is TRBV5-5; D remains unclear. The CDR3 contains 15 residues. Trimming removed 0 bases from V and 6 bases from J, with 13 bases in between. Germline CDR1 reads SGHKS; CDR2 reads YYEKEE (reference sequence). Written as DNA, the CDR3 is TGTGCCAGCAGCTTGGATCTCCCGTCGGGTCAGCCCCAGCATTTT. Its protein is CASSLDLPSGQPQHF.